This TCR beta chain was profiled in a study of T cells after yellow fever vaccination. At the level of the study: Libraries from low-cell-number fractions were prepared with the SMART-Seq v4 Ultra Low Input RNA kit. The study, taken as a whole, reports: Post-booster samples contained most primary-vaccination clones (approximately 96% CD4, approximately 88% CD8).

The CDR3 consists of 15 residues. V gave up 4 bases and J gave up 1 base; unmatched junction bases: 7. Germline values: CDR1 SGHNT, CDR2 YYREEE (reference sequence). Generation of TCR cDNA used 5'RACE template switching (which added a universal primer site and UMIs). TCRdb reprocessed the 5' RACE reads via MiXCR and lists one record per CDR3 protein. The repertoire holds 250,000 to 300,000 distinct CDR3 sequences, with about 5.2% as singletons. In the case of this clonotype: The antigen is not known.

This chain connects TRBV5-4 to TRBJ2-5; TRBD1 agrees at 7 bases. The receptor comes from a man aged 18 to 29 who received the YFV17D yellow fever vaccine. Sample: CD4+ T cells sorted from PBMCs, taken on the day of the yellow fever booster vaccination. The DNA of the CDR3 is TGTGCCAGCAGCGGACGACAGGGTTTCCAAGAGACCCAGTACTTC. Amino acids: CASSGRQGFQETQYF.